This T cell receptor (beta chain) comes out of a study of T cell responses to AZD1222 COVID-19 vaccine. As regards this clone: Its antigen is not identified.

Points from the study as a whole: Donors were largely white British and mainly female; clonal diversity was possibly underestimated.

Repertoires were generated with immunoSEQ multiplex PCR, while TCRdb's copy carries only in-frame clones and drops some. The sample yields over 85,000 clones, 70% to 90% seen once. The ends were cut back, 2 bases at V and 4 bases at J, with 8 bases in the middle. The CDR3 spans 12 residues. Germline lookup yields CDR1 SQVTM and CDR2 ANQGSEA. The chain recombines TRBV29-1 with TRBJ1-2; D may be TRBD1 (5 bases). The source of this sequence is an adult who received the AZD1222 COVID-19 vaccine. The sequenced sample was peripheral blood, obtained 28 days after the second AZD1222 dose. The CDR3 region has the DNA TGCAGCGTTGAATACAGGCCCTATGGCTACACCTTC. Translating gives CSVEYRPYGYTF.